This TCR beta chain was profiled in a study of T cells in Graves' hyperthyroidism and ophthalmopathy. There are 13 residues in the CDR3. V lost 6 bases, J lost 6 bases, and 7 bases stayed unmatched. Per the germline V gene, CDR1 is KGHSH and CDR2 is LQKENI. Whole-study findings and limits: A model of 13 V-J features distinguished ophthalmopathy from stable hyperthyroidism.

Amplified TCR beta CDR3 regions came from RNA transcripts. The TCR CDR3 first-round RT-PCR relied on the HTBI primer set. MiXCR was run by TCRdb on the multiplex PCR reads, yielding one entry per CDR3 protein. Seen here are roughly 500,000 distinct CDR3 sequences, 14% observed once, and the top ten hold less than 6%. There are many counts of this clonotype. Its cognate antigen is unknown. The genes are TRBV18 and TRBJ1-1, with 7 nucleotides matching TRBD1. The sequence was obtained from a woman between 25 and 40 years old with Graves' hyperthyroidism that later progressed to Graves' ophthalmopathy. The sample was blood. The CDR3, as DNA: TGTGCCAGCTCCCCAACTGGACAGGCTGAAGCTTTCTTT. Translation gives CASSPTGQAEAFF.